A selection of T cell receptor beta chains follows, all from one sample in a study of blood T cells in healthy people across ages. TCRdb processed the 5' RACE reads anew with MiXCR; each CDR3 protein has one entry. The data hold approximately 780,000 distinct CDR3 sequences, with roughly 24% observed a single time. A further study also used this sample, focusing on T cells of mothers and their children.

Sequencing used blood. Receptor source: a boy aged 5-17 years in good health. Both conserved end residues are part of each CDR3. Each record gives: J gene, clone size, V gene, D gene, CDR3 protein, CDR3 DNA. A D gene is named only where the DNA matches it firmly. Size is omitted from some rows. Given values are once, few, many or a class for expanded clones.

j_gene: TRBJ2-5
abundance: few
v_gene: TRBV7-8
d_gene: .
CDR3aa: CASKFNSVRETRYF
CDR3nt: TGTGCCAGCAAATTCAATAGCGTCCGTGAAACCCGGTACTTC

j_gene: TRBJ2-4
abundance: .
v_gene: TRBV20-1
d_gene: .
CDR3aa: CSAFFNGNIQYF
CDR3nt: TGCAGTGCTTTCTTTAATGGGAACATTCAGTACTTC

j_gene: TRBJ1-2
abundance: .
v_gene: TRBV29-1
d_gene: .
CDR3aa: CSVEAIHNRATNGYTF
CDR3nt: TGCAGCGTTGAAGCAATTCACAACAGGGCTACGAATGGCTACACCTTC

j_gene: TRBJ2-4
abundance: .
v_gene: TRBV21-1
d_gene: .
CDR3aa: CASSKDKGRAKNIQYF
CDR3nt: TGTGCCAGCAGCAAAGATAAGGGGCGAGCCAAAAACATTCAGTACTTC

j_gene: TRBJ1-5
abundance: .
v_gene: TRBV6-1
d_gene: .
CDR3aa: CASSAHSQGIGNQPQHF
CDR3nt: TGTGCCAGCAGTGCTCATAGTCAGGGAATCGGCAATCAGCCCCAGCATTTT

j_gene: TRBJ2-3
abundance: .
v_gene: TRBV20-1
d_gene: .
CDR3aa: CSAHELVRRTDTQYF
CDR3nt: TGCAGTGCTCACGAGCTGGTCCGGCGGACAGATACGCAGTATTTT

j_gene: TRBJ2-4
abundance: few
v_gene: TRBV21-1
d_gene: .
CDR3aa: CASSEYRESKFRAKNIQYF
CDR3nt: TGTGCCAGCAGCGAATACCGGGAGAGTAAGTTTAGAGCCAAAAACATTCAGTACTTC

j_gene: TRBJ2-5
abundance: few
v_gene: TRBV5-1
d_gene: .
CDR3aa: CASSLGRGAFPGETQYF
CDR3nt: TGCGCCAGCAGCTTGGGACGCGGGGCCTTTCCGGGGGAGACCCAGTACTTC

j_gene: TRBJ1-4
abundance: .
v_gene: TRBV2
d_gene: .
CDR3aa: CASSEALTDQDAF
CDR3nt: TGTGCCAGCAGTGAAGCGCTTACAGACCAAGATGCGTTT

j_gene: TRBJ2-3
abundance: .
v_gene: TRBV6-2/TRBV6-3
d_gene: .
CDR3aa: CASSYQGGPGDTQYF
CDR3nt: TGTGCCAGCAGTTACCAAGGAGGTCCAGGCGATACGCAGTATTTT

j_gene: TRBJ2-5
abundance: few
v_gene: TRBV20-1
d_gene: TRBD2
CDR3aa: CSARTSKETQYF
CDR3nt: TGCAGTGCGAGGACTAGCAAAGAGACCCAGTACTTC

j_gene: TRBJ1-1
abundance: .
v_gene: TRBV20-1
d_gene: .
CDR3aa: CSARDVGTEAFF
CDR3nt: TGCAGTGCTAGGGACGTCGGCACTGAAGCTTTCTTT

j_gene: TRBJ1-2
abundance: once
v_gene: TRBV6-1
d_gene: .
CDR3aa: CASSPRGGELPKYYGYTF
CDR3nt: TGTGCCAGCAGTCCTCGCGGGGGGGAACTCCCCAAGTACTATGGCTACACCTTC

j_gene: TRBJ1-1
abundance: few
v_gene: TRBV7-2
d_gene: .
CDR3aa: CASSSARVITEAFF
CDR3nt: TGTGCCAGCAGCTCTGCCAGGGTAATCACTGAAGCTTTCTTT

j_gene: TRBJ2-5
abundance: few
v_gene: TRBV7-6
d_gene: .
CDR3aa: CASSRGFAETQYF
CDR3nt: TGTGCCAGCAGCCGGGGGTTTGCAGAGACCCAGTACTTC

j_gene: TRBJ1-2
abundance: .
v_gene: TRBV7-3
d_gene: .
CDR3aa: CASSFTGSAVYGYTF
CDR3nt: TGTGCCAGCAGCTTTACAGGGAGCGCGGTCTATGGCTACACCTTC

j_gene: TRBJ1-6
abundance: few
v_gene: TRBV9
d_gene: TRBD1
CDR3aa: CASSPGGPDRISPLHF
CDR3nt: TGTGCCAGCAGCCCAGGGGGGCCCGATAGAATATCGCCCCTCCACTTT

j_gene: TRBJ2-3
abundance: few
v_gene: TRBV29-1
d_gene: TRBD1
CDR3aa: CSVAGTGNTDTQYF
CDR3nt: TGCAGCGTTGCAGGGACAGGGAACACAGATACGCAGTATTTT

j_gene: TRBJ1-4
abundance: .
v_gene: TRBV7-9
d_gene: .
CDR3aa: CASSGGRYNEKLFF
CDR3nt: TGTGCCAGCAGCGGGGGACGCTATAATGAAAAACTGTTTTTT

j_gene: TRBJ2-2
abundance: .
v_gene: TRBV18
d_gene: .
CDR3aa: CASSQLTGRSAGELFF
CDR3nt: TGTGCCAGCTCACAACTGACAGGGAGGAGTGCCGGGGAGCTGTTTTTT

j_gene: TRBJ1-6
abundance: .
v_gene: TRBV6-5
d_gene: TRBD1
CDR3aa: CASSYSGQGGSYNSPLHF
CDR3nt: TGTGCCAGCAGTTACTCAGGACAGGGAGGCTCCTATAATTCACCCCTCCACTTT

j_gene: TRBJ2-5
abundance: .
v_gene: TRBV9
d_gene: .
CDR3aa: CASSVASTVGETQYF
CDR3nt: TGTGCCAGCAGTGTAGCCTCGACAGTCGGAGAGACCCAGTACTTC

j_gene: TRBJ1-2
abundance: .
v_gene: TRBV12-3/TRBV12-4
d_gene: .
CDR3aa: CASSFLERGNGYTF
CDR3nt: TGTGCCAGCAGTTTCCTCGAGAGGGGAAATGGCTACACCTTC

j_gene: TRBJ1-2
abundance: .
v_gene: TRBV20-1
d_gene: .
CDR3aa: CSATGTTNYGYTF
CDR3nt: TGCAGTGCTACCGGGACAACCAACTATGGCTACACCTTC

j_gene: TRBJ2-5
abundance: .
v_gene: TRBV3-1
d_gene: .
CDR3aa: CASSLIKETQYF
CDR3nt: TGTGCCAGCAGCCTGATAAAAGAGACCCAGTACTTC

j_gene: TRBJ1-4
abundance: .
v_gene: TRBV20-1
d_gene: TRBD1
CDR3aa: CSARIPQPGQGEKLFF
CDR3nt: TGCAGTGCTAGGATTCCACAACCGGGACAGGGTGAAAAACTGTTTTTT

j_gene: TRBJ2-7
abundance: few
v_gene: TRBV6-6
d_gene: .
CDR3aa: CASIHSEQYF
CDR3nt: TGTGCCAGCATTCACAGCGAGCAGTACTTC

j_gene: TRBJ2-5
abundance: few
v_gene: TRBV7-9
d_gene: .
CDR3aa: CASSSPTVETQYF
CDR3nt: TGTGCCAGCAGCTCCCCTACTGTGGAGACCCAGTACTTC

j_gene: TRBJ2-4
abundance: many
v_gene: TRBV2
d_gene: .
CDR3aa: CASSEGWGPLNIQYF
CDR3nt: TGTGCCAGCAGTGAAGGGTGGGGGCCTTTGAACATTCAGTACTTC

j_gene: TRBJ1-3
abundance: few
v_gene: TRBV7-3
d_gene: .
CDR3aa: CASSPSGGGGTIYF
CDR3nt: TGTGCCAGCAGCCCCTCCGGAGGGGGAGGCACCATATATTTT

j_gene: TRBJ2-1
abundance: few
v_gene: TRBV5-1
d_gene: TRBD2
CDR3aa: CASTVSSGYNEQFF
CDR3nt: TGCGCCAGCACGGTCTCTAGCGGGTACAATGAGCAGTTCTTC

j_gene: TRBJ2-2
abundance: .
v_gene: TRBV5-5
d_gene: TRBD2
CDR3aa: CASSFRELAGYTGELFF
CDR3nt: TGTGCCAGCAGCTTTAGGGAACTAGCGGGGTACACCGGGGAGCTGTTTTTT

j_gene: TRBJ2-7
abundance: .
v_gene: TRBV27
d_gene: TRBD2
CDR3aa: CASKGLADYEQYF
CDR3nt: TGTGCCAGCAAGGGACTAGCGGACTACGAGCAGTACTTC

j_gene: TRBJ2-7
abundance: .
v_gene: TRBV12-5
d_gene: .
CDR3aa: CASGGARDEQYF
CDR3nt: TGTGCTAGTGGTGGCGCGCGTGACGAGCAGTACTTC

j_gene: TRBJ2-5
abundance: few
v_gene: TRBV11-2
d_gene: .
CDR3aa: CASSLAGQKTQYF
CDR3nt: TGTGCCAGCAGCTTAGCCGGCCAGAAGACCCAGTACTTC

j_gene: TRBJ2-5
abundance: .
v_gene: TRBV25-1
d_gene: TRBD1
CDR3aa: CASTWTGGETQYF
CDR3nt: TGTGCCAGCACGTGGACAGGGGGAGAGACCCAGTACTTC

j_gene: TRBJ1-2
abundance: .
v_gene: TRBV27
d_gene: .
CDR3aa: CASKSRGNYGYTF
CDR3nt: TGTGCCAGCAAGAGTCGGGGTAACTATGGCTACACCTTC

j_gene: TRBJ2-6
abundance: .
v_gene: TRBV27
d_gene: TRBD1
CDR3aa: CASSLRVGSGQGHSGANVLTF
CDR3nt: TGTGCCAGCAGTTTAAGAGTGGGTTCGGGACAGGGACACTCTGGGGCCAACGTCCTGACTTTC

j_gene: TRBJ2-5
abundance: .
v_gene: TRBV5-6
d_gene: TRBD1
CDR3aa: CASSITPTGVETQYF
CDR3nt: TGTGCCAGCAGTATCACACCGACAGGGGTCGAGACCCAGTACTTC

j_gene: TRBJ1-2
abundance: .
v_gene: TRBV4-3
d_gene: .
CDR3aa: CASSQDAGFGYTF
CDR3nt: TGCGCCAGCAGCCAAGATGCGGGTTTTGGCTACACCTTC

j_gene: TRBJ2-1
abundance: few
v_gene: TRBV20-1
d_gene: TRBD2
CDR3aa: CSATRETSGVGEQFF
CDR3nt: TGCAGTGCTACCAGGGAGACTAGCGGGGTTGGTGAGCAGTTCTTC

j_gene: TRBJ2-7
abundance: .
v_gene: TRBV20-1
d_gene: .
CDR3aa: CSAGAWGAVYYEQYF
CDR3nt: TGCAGTGCTGGGGCCTGGGGGGCCGTCTACTACGAGCAGTACTTC

j_gene: TRBJ2-7
abundance: .
v_gene: TRBV24-1
d_gene: .
CDR3aa: CATSDSDSYEQYF
CDR3nt: TGTGCCACCAGTGACTCGGACAGCTACGAGCAGTACTTC

j_gene: TRBJ2-5
abundance: few
v_gene: TRBV5-5
d_gene: TRBD2
CDR3aa: CASSLVSTSGGLYQETQYF
CDR3nt: TGTGCCAGCAGCTTGGTTTCGACTAGCGGGGGCTTGTACCAAGAGACCCAGTACTTC

j_gene: TRBJ2-5
abundance: .
v_gene: TRBV20-1
d_gene: TRBD2
CDR3aa: CSALLAGGRETQYF
CDR3nt: TGCAGTGCTTTACTAGCGGGGGGCCGTGAGACCCAGTACTTC

j_gene: TRBJ2-5
abundance: few
v_gene: TRBV3-1
d_gene: TRBD2
CDR3aa: CASSQLTGGETQYF
CDR3nt: TGTGCCAGCAGCCAATTAACGGGGGGGGAGACCCAGTACTTC

j_gene: TRBJ2-7
abundance: few
v_gene: TRBV5-1
d_gene: .
CDR3aa: CASSSLQGAYEQYF
CDR3nt: TGCGCCAGCAGCTCCCTACAGGGCGCCTACGAGCAGTACTTC